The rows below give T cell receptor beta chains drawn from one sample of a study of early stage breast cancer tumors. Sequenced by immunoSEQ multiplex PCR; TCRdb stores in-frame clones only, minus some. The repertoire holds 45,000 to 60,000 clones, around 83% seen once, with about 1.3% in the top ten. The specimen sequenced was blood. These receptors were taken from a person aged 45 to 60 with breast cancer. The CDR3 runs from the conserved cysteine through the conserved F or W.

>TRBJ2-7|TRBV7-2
CASSSQQRGEQYF
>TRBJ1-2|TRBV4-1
CASSLESGQQYGYTF
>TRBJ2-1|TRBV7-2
CASSFITGGIDNEQFF
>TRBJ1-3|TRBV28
CASSSPVAGNTIYF
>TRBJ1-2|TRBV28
CASRPNQGGGGYTF
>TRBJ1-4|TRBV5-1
CASSHTGDPNEKLFF
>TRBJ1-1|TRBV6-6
CASSWGQLNTEAFF
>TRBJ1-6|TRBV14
CASSPRQASSPLHF
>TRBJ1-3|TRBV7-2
CASSLWGQGNTIYF
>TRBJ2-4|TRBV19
CASNPGGTLRNIQYF
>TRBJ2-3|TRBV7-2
CASSLEAGGRLTQYF
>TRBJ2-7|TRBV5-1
CASSLGDLTYEQYF
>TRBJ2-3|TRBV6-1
CASSEGLTNTDTQYF
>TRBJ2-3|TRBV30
CAWSGTADTQYF
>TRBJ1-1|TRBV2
CASSVPGQGRGTEAFF
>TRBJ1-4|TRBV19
CASSFTFARQNEKLFF
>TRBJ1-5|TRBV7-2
CASNRDSQPQHF